What follows describes a single T cell receptor beta chain. V was shortened by 6 bases and J by 9 bases, with 12 bases between the two germline ends. The CDR3 is 11 residues long. Germline V lookup: CDR1 SQVTM, CDR2 ANQGSEA. The entry originates in a study of blood T cell repertoires in COVID-19. Measured with immunoSEQ multiplex PCR; TCRdb has only the in-frame clones, and not every one. The table includes more than 95,000 clones, 81% detected once. The sample taken for sequencing was peripheral blood. The genes are TRBV29-1 and TRBJ2-1; D might be TRBD2 (5 bases). The sequence came from an elderly man with acute or convalescent COVID-19. The CDR3 DNA reads as TGCAGCGTACTAGGAAGCGGTGAGCAGTTCTTC. Protein product: CSVLGSGEQFF.